A selection of T cell receptor beta chains follows, all from one sample in a study of blood T cell repertoires in COVID-19. Produced via immunoSEQ multiplex PCR; TCRdb's table is partial and in-frame only. Found here are 150,000 to 200,000 clones, over 85% of them singletons; the top ten hold about 4.5%. Material: peripheral blood. The receptors were gathered from a woman aged 45 to 65 with acute or convalescent COVID-19. CDR3s leave out the opening cysteine and the closing phenylalanine or tryptophan.

cdr3_length: 12
j_call: TRBJ1-5
v_call: TRBV2
cdr3_aa: ASSREWSNQPQH

cdr3_length: 12
j_call: TRBJ2-7
v_call: TRBV28
cdr3_aa: ASSSGTGVYEQY

cdr3_length: 13
j_call: TRBJ1-4
v_call: TRBV4-1
cdr3_aa: ASSLRTAFNEKLF

cdr3_length: 14
j_call: TRBJ2-1
v_call: TRBV5-6
cdr3_aa: ASSTYSKSSYNEQF

cdr3_length: 13
j_call: TRBJ1-6
v_call: TRBV30
cdr3_aa: AWSEAGQGDLSFH

cdr3_length: 12
j_call: TRBJ1-5
v_call: TRBV18
cdr3_aa: ASSRGQGYQPQH

cdr3_length: 15
j_call: TRBJ2-1
v_call: TRBV7-9
cdr3_aa: ASRDRAVFSSYNEQF

cdr3_length: 12
j_call: TRBJ2-5
v_call: TRBV6-5
cdr3_aa: ASSKAVDRETQY

cdr3_length: 11
j_call: TRBJ1-1
v_call: TRBV11-2
cdr3_aa: ASSPTDNTEAF

cdr3_length: 13
j_call: TRBJ1-1
v_call: TRBV10-3
cdr3_aa: AITETGTANTEAF

cdr3_length: 12
j_call: TRBJ1-2
v_call: TRBV2
cdr3_aa: ASRANTGAGGYT

cdr3_length: 14
j_call: TRBJ2-7
v_call: TRBV5-6
cdr3_aa: ASSLAGTYRSYEQY

cdr3_length: 14
j_call: TRBJ1-5
v_call: TRBV6-2/TRBV6-3
cdr3_aa: ASSYRGRERNQPQH

cdr3_length: 14
j_call: TRBJ2-5
v_call: TRBV18
cdr3_aa: ASSPSGQGLGETQY

cdr3_length: 13
j_call: TRBJ2-5
v_call: TRBV7-6
cdr3_aa: ASSPGRGREETQY

cdr3_length: 13
j_call: TRBJ1-1
v_call: TRBV19
cdr3_aa: ASSITPGLSTEAF

cdr3_length: 13
j_call: TRBJ2-7
v_call: TRBV25-1
cdr3_aa: ASSPPTRYLYEQY

cdr3_length: 15
j_call: TRBJ2-1
v_call: TRBV24-1
cdr3_aa: ATSEPASGVRGNEQF

cdr3_length: 13
j_call: TRBJ1-2
v_call: TRBV3-1/TRBV3-2
cdr3_aa: ASSRLRDRGNGYT

cdr3_length: 12
j_call: TRBJ1-6
v_call: TRBV2
cdr3_aa: ASKRQLYNSPLH

cdr3_length: 9
j_call: TRBJ2-1
v_call: TRBV18
cdr3_aa: ASSPSNEQF

cdr3_length: 14
j_call: TRBJ2-1
v_call: TRBV7-8
cdr3_aa: ASSLARTANYNEQF

cdr3_length: 13
j_call: TRBJ1-2
v_call: TRBV9
cdr3_aa: ASSVEPQGAPGYT

cdr3_length: 13
j_call: TRBJ2-3
v_call: TRBV7-3
cdr3_aa: ASSPQGAITDTQY

cdr3_length: 11
j_call: TRBJ2-7
v_call: TRBV2
cdr3_aa: ASKEGLYYEQY

cdr3_length: 12
j_call: TRBJ1-2
v_call: TRBV24-1
cdr3_aa: ATSDGPDRDGYT

cdr3_length: 11
j_call: TRBJ1-2
v_call: TRBV6-1
cdr3_aa: ASSETLNYGYT

cdr3_length: 13
j_call: TRBJ2-1
v_call: TRBV5-1
cdr3_aa: ASSLSGGKYNEQF

cdr3_length: 13
j_call: TRBJ1-6
v_call: TRBV5-1
cdr3_aa: ASSLGQGDNSPLH

cdr3_length: 13
j_call: TRBJ1-6
v_call: TRBV7-2
cdr3_aa: ASSSPRGWNSPLH

cdr3_length: 12
j_call: TRBJ2-7
v_call: TRBV15
cdr3_aa: ATSTGTGPYEQY

cdr3_length: 13
j_call: TRBJ2-5
v_call: TRBV28
cdr3_aa: ASSFGMDSQETQY

cdr3_length: 11
j_call: TRBJ2-3
v_call: TRBV7-6
cdr3_aa: ASRMSSTDTQY

cdr3_length: 12
j_call: TRBJ1-1
v_call: TRBV23-1
cdr3_aa: ASSYSGRGTEAF

cdr3_length: 12
j_call: TRBJ1-6
v_call: TRBV19
cdr3_aa: ASSTQGLSSPLH

cdr3_length: 13
j_call: TRBJ1-2
v_call: TRBV7-8
cdr3_aa: ASATDTYRNYGYT

cdr3_length: 10
j_call: TRBJ1-1
v_call: TRBV7-3
cdr3_aa: ASSLGGAEAF

cdr3_length: 14
j_call: TRBJ2-7
v_call: TRBV6-1
cdr3_aa: ASSEGGGLSSYEQY

cdr3_length: 11
j_call: TRBJ2-2
v_call: TRBV25-1
cdr3_aa: ASSELGGGELF

cdr3_length: 12
j_call: TRBJ1-2
v_call: TRBV6-2/TRBV6-3
cdr3_aa: ASSRVDRGTGYT

cdr3_length: 14
j_call: TRBJ2-1
v_call: TRBV3-1/TRBV3-2
cdr3_aa: ASSQAFGTDYNEQF

cdr3_length: 10
j_call: TRBJ1-5
v_call: TRBV15
cdr3_aa: ATSRGGQPQH

cdr3_length: 11
j_call: TRBJ2-7
v_call: TRBV7-6
cdr3_aa: ASSLGRDNEQY

cdr3_length: 11
j_call: TRBJ1-2
v_call: TRBV19
cdr3_aa: ATYHRENYGYT

cdr3_length: 15
j_call: TRBJ1-6
v_call: TRBV6-1
cdr3_aa: ASSDQWSSSYNSPLH

cdr3_length: 13
j_call: TRBJ1-2
v_call: TRBV14
cdr3_aa: ASSQDWGANYGYT

cdr3_length: 13
j_call: TRBJ1-2
v_call: TRBV2
cdr3_aa: ASSEQRQGMDGYT

cdr3_length: 11
j_call: TRBJ1-1
v_call: TRBV30
cdr3_aa: AWRQGLNTEAF

cdr3_length: 11
j_call: TRBJ2-7
v_call: TRBV12-3/TRBV12-4
cdr3_aa: ASSLARGYEQY

cdr3_length: 11
j_call: TRBJ2-7
v_call: TRBV12-3/TRBV12-4
cdr3_aa: ASSFITGGEQY

cdr3_length: 15
j_call: TRBJ1-3
v_call: TRBV4-1
cdr3_aa: ASSPQRDRLSGNTIY

cdr3_length: 13
j_call: TRBJ1-2
v_call: TRBV7-2
cdr3_aa: ASSQKQGWNYGYT

cdr3_length: 15
j_call: TRBJ1-5
v_call: TRBV28
cdr3_aa: ASSFPRAGDSNQPQH

cdr3_length: 11
j_call: TRBJ2-1
v_call: TRBV11-2
cdr3_aa: ASSPGTIASQF

cdr3_length: 11
j_call: TRBJ1-2
v_call: TRBV30
cdr3_aa: AWGTGGNYGYT

cdr3_length: 13
j_call: TRBJ1-2
v_call: TRBV7-9
cdr3_aa: ASSPQVGAIYGYT

cdr3_length: 11
j_call: TRBJ1-2
v_call: TRBV7-3
cdr3_aa: ASSLDLNGGYT

cdr3_length: 12
j_call: TRBJ1-4
v_call: TRBV28
cdr3_aa: ASSLAGQASKLF

cdr3_length: 12
j_call: TRBJ2-7
v_call: TRBV19
cdr3_aa: ASSIIGAENSQY

cdr3_length: 14
j_call: TRBJ2-5
v_call: TRBV10-1
cdr3_aa: ASSESEGFFQETQY